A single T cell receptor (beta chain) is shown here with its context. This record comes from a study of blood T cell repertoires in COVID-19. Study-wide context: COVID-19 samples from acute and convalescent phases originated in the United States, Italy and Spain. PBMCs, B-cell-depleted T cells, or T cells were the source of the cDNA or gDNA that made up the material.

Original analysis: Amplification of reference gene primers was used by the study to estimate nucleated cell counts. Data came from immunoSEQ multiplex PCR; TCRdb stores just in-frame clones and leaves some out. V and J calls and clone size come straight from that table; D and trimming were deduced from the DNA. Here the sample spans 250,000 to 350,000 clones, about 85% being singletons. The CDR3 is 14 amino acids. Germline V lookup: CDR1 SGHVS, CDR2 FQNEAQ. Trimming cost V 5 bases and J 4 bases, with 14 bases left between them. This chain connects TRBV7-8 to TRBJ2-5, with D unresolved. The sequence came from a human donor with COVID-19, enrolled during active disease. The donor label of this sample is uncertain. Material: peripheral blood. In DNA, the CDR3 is TGTGCCAGCAGCCCCCTGCGGATCGGAGAGACCCAGTACTTC. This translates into CASSPLRIGETQYF.